This T cell receptor beta chain was observed in a study of memory CD4+ T cells and cytomegalovirus serostatus. Background on the study: Of the healthy Belgian adults, 9 were CMV seropositive and 20 to 25 seronegative.

Data came from immunoSEQ multiplex PCR; TCRdb stores just in-frame clones and leaves some out. The repertoire holds 30,000 to 45,000 clones, with 79% as singletons. This clone was seen a handful of times. The target antigen is unknown. Whole-study results and caveats: The CMV-associated TCR signature appears largely within the CD4+ memory repertoire.

The sort gate was single viable CD3+CD4+CD8-CD45RO+ cells for memory CD4+ T cells. Donors' CMV status reflects serum IgG against pp150, pp28, p38, p52. The clonotype was recovered from an adult in good health and CMV-seropositive. Sequenced sample: memory CD4+ T cells from blood.

Written as DNA, the CDR3 is TGCGCCAGCAGCTCCGGGACCCCCACAGATACGCAGTATTTT. Translating gives CASSSGTPTDTQYF. The chain employs TRBV5-1 and TRBJ2-3; tentatively, D is TRBD1 or TRBD2 (5 bases each). Germline loops: CDR1 SGHRS, CDR2 YFSETQ. This CDR3 region has 14 residues. Trimming took off 3 bases at V and 2 bases at J, with 10 bases between the two ends.